A selection of T cell receptor beta chains follows, all from one sample in a study of CD8+CD57+ T cells in acquired aplastic anemia. MiXCR, applied by TCRdb to the reads, yields one record per CDR3 protein. The table includes some 190,000 distinct CDR3 sequences, less than 55% detected once. The sequencing sample was made of sorted CD4+, CD8+, or CD8+CD57+ T cells (not recorded which) from PBMCs. These receptors originate from a human donor in good health. The CDR3 runs from the conserved cysteine through the conserved F or W. Fields, in order: V gene, D gene, clone size, J gene, CDR3 protein, CDR3 DNA. D genes are given only for firm matches. The size of a clone is reported for some rows only, either as once, few or many, or as a class for expanded clones.

TRBV2,NA,few,TRBJ1-6,CASSEGGSYNSPLHF,TGTGCCAGCAGTGAGGGTGGCTCCTATAATTCACCCCTCCACTTT
TRBV19,TRBD1,NA,TRBJ2-5,CASSRDRAAETQYF,TGTGCCAGTAGCAGGGACAGGGCGGCGGAGACCCAGTACTTC
TRBV7-2,NA,NA,TRBJ2-5,CASSTRQTQYF,TGTGCCAGCAGCACCCGACAGACCCAGTACTTC
TRBV6-9,TRBD1,NA,TRBJ2-2,CASNNDRARPPGELFF,TGTGCCAGCAATAACGACAGGGCCAGACCACCGGGGGAGCTGTTTTTT
TRBV4-1,NA,many,TRBJ2-7,CASSQVWGHEQYF,TGCGCCAGCAGCCAAGTTTGGGGCCACGAGCAGTACTTC
TRBV19,NA,NA,TRBJ1-1,CASGTTAQAFF,TGTGCCAGTGGAACCACGGCCCAAGCTTTCTTT
TRBV5-1,NA,NA,TRBJ1-1,CASSLTTDTMNTEAFF,TGCGCCAGCAGCTTGACAACAGATACCATGAACACTGAAGCTTTCTTT
TRBV30,NA,NA,TRBJ2-3,CAWSVGDGIPYTQYF,TGTGCCTGGAGTGTAGGGGACGGGATTCCGTATACGCAGTATTTT
TRBV7-9,TRBD1,many,TRBJ2-7,CASTATGSHEQYF,TGTGCCAGCACCGCGACAGGGTCCCACGAGCAGTACTTC
TRBV24-1,NA,NA,TRBJ2-5,CASRWGRGEETQYF,TGTGCCAGCCGATGGGGGCGGGGAGAAGAGACCCAGTACTTC
TRBV7-8,NA,many,TRBJ1-1,CASSPRRGMNTEAFF,TGTGCCAGCAGCCCAAGACGGGGGATGAACACTGAAGCTTTCTTT
TRBV20-1,TRBD2,NA,TRBJ2-3,CSARTSGNAVTQYF,TGCAGTGCTCGGACTAGCGGGAACGCAGTTACGCAGTATTTT
TRBV20-1,NA,many,TRBJ1-6,CSAPNAGDNSPLHF,TGCAGTGCCCCGAACGCAGGGGATAATTCACCCCTCCACTTT
TRBV12-3/TRBV12-4,TRBD2,many,TRBJ2-5,CASSFGRGVETQYF,TGTGCCAGCAGTTTCGGGCGGGGGGTCGAGACCCAGTACTTC
TRBV28,TRBD1,NA,TRBJ1-2,CASRNRTGGRNYGYTF,TGTGCCAGCAGAAATCGGACAGGGGGAAGGAACTATGGCTACACCTTC
TRBV6-1,NA,many,TRBJ1-6,CASKQSYYNSPLHF,TGTGCCAGCAAACAGAGTTACTATAATTCACCCCTCCACTTT
TRBV19,NA,NA,TRBJ1-2,CASSISASNYGYTF,TGTGCCAGTAGTATCTCTGCCAGCAACTATGGCTACACCTTC
TRBV7-8,NA,medium-sized,TRBJ2-1,CASSFRYNEQFF,TGTGCCAGCAGCTTTCGGTACAATGAGCAGTTCTTC
TRBV2,TRBD1,NA,TRBJ1-5,CASSRGTVNQPQHF,TGTGCCAGCAGTCGGGGGACAGTGAATCAGCCCCAGCATTTT